This passage covers 12 T cell receptor beta chains from one sample sequenced in a study of cytomegalovirus exposure and HLA in healthy donors. The study ran its PCR with 60 Vbeta and 13 Jbeta primers. Repertoires were generated with immunoSEQ multiplex PCR, while TCRdb's copy carries only in-frame clones and drops some. Here the sample spans some 160,000 clones, 84% being singletons. The material sequenced was PBMCs. These receptors originate from a man aged 18 to 29 in good health and CMV-seronegative.

This chain joins TRBV15 and TRBJ2-5, with TRBD2 matching 8 bases. V gave up 1 base and J gave up 0 bases; unmatched junction bases: 7. The germline V gene encodes CDR1 LNHNV and CDR2 YYDKDF (reference sequence). The length of the CDR3 is 17 residues. The CDR3 sequence: CATSRGGVAGYQETQYF. The CDR3 DNA reads as TGTGCCACCAGCAGAGGGGGCGTAGCGGGGTACCAAGAGACCCAGTACTTC.

This chain connects TRBV6-6 to TRBJ2-2; unclear D gene. Germline V gives CDR1 MNHNY, CDR2 SVGAGI (reference sequence). The CDR3 spans 14 residues. V was shortened by 6 bases and J by 6 bases, with 14 bases between the two germline ends. CDR3: CASSPHEAAGELFF. CDR3 nucleotide sequence: TGTGCCAGCAGCCCACACGAGGCCGCCGGGGAGCTGTTTTTT.

The table lists this clone with a count of one. The chain uses TRBV4-1 and TRBJ1-1, with D uncertain. Germline V gives CDR1 MGHRA, CDR2 YSYEKL. This CDR3 comprises 15 residues. V lost 0 bases and J 10 bases, leaving 18 bases between the germline ends. The CDR3 sequence is CASSQDQASQVRAFF. The CDR3 DNA reads as TGCGCCAGCAGCCAAGATCAGGCCAGCCAGGTCCGAGCTTTCTTT.

This chain uses TRBV6-5 with TRBJ2-2, with TRBD1 matching 7 bases. CDR1 and CDR2 (germline): MNHEY, SVGAGI. The CDR3 runs to 14 residues. V was pared by 6 bases and J by 4 bases, with 5 bases of the junction left unmatched. In DNA form, the CDR3 reads TGTGCCAGCAGGGCCACAGGGGTCACCGGGGAGCTGTTTTTT. It encodes CASRATGVTGELFF.

The V gene is TRBV7-2, the J gene TRBJ2-3; D remains ambiguous. This CDR3 is 12 amino acids long. Trimming left V 1 base short and J 6 bases short, with 5 bases between. Germline CDR1 and CDR2: SGHTA and FQGNSA. CDR3 loop: CASSLVSDTQYF. As DNA, the CDR3 is TGTGCCAGCAGCTTAGTTTCGGATACGCAGTATTTT.

The chain recombines TRBV10-3 with TRBJ1-2; D remains ambiguous. CDR3 length: 13 amino acids. V was clipped by 0 bases and J by 3 bases, with 5 bases between them. CDR1 and CDR2 from the germline V gene are ENHRY and SYGVKD. The DNA for the CDR3 is TGTGCCATCAGTGAGTCTCCAGACTATGGCTACACCTTC. Its translation is CAISESPDYGYTF.

The genes are TRBV10-3 and TRBJ1-5; D remains unclear. The germline V and J ends were trimmed by 6 bases and 4 bases, with 7 bases remaining between them. Per germline, CDR1 ENHRY and CDR2 SYGVKD. This CDR3 spans 12 amino acids. CDR3 DNA sequence: TGTGCCATCAGCCCTAGTAATCAGCCCCAGCATTTT. Protein product: CAISPSNQPQHF.

This clone was detected once. The chain joins TRBV12-2 to TRBJ2-1; the table gives TRBD1 as D, unverified against the DNA. TRBV12-2 is assigned pseudogene status. The CDR3 extends over 17 amino acids. The CDR3 DNA reads TGTGCAAGTCGCTTACCCCAGGGGCAGGAAAACTACAATGAGCAGTTCTTC. Translated, it gives CASRLPQGQENYNEQFF.

V is TRBV4-1 and J is TRBJ1-2; 7 bases agree with TRBD1. Germline V gene data show CDR1 as MGHRA and CDR2 as YSYEKL. This CDR3 spans 14 amino acids. The junction had 2 bases not matched to a gene; V was cut back by 0 bases and J by 4 bases. The CDR3 region has the DNA TGCGCCAGCAGCCAAGAAACAGGGGTCTATGGCTACACCTTC. Its protein is CASSQETGVYGYTF.

The sample holds one count of this clone. This chain uses TRBV6-5 with TRBJ1-2; D may be TRBD1 (6 bases). Germline loops: CDR1 MNHEY, CDR2 SVGAGI. The V gene lost 4 bases and the J gene lost 6 bases, with 15 bases spanning the gap. This CDR3 has 14 residues. CDR3 protein: CASSFSGRGNGYTF. The CDR3 DNA sequence: TGTGCCAGCAGTTTCTCGGGAAGGGGGAATGGCTACACCTTC.

The sample holds one count of this clone. The gene calls are TRBV5-1 and TRBJ1-1; 10 nucleotides match TRBD1. V shed 0 bases and J 0 bases; nucleotides not matched to a gene: 5. Looked up from germline, CDR1 is SGHRS and CDR2 is YFSETQ. The CDR3 sequence is 17 residues long. CDR3 nucleotide sequence: TGCGCCAGCAGCTTGGAAGGACAGGGGGTTATGAACACTGAAGCTTTCTTT. Its protein product is CASSLEGQGVMNTEAFF.

V usage is TRBV7-2 and J usage is TRBJ2-5; 7 positions match TRBD1. V lost 1 base to trimming and J lost 4 bases; unmatched junction nucleotides: 6. Germline V gene lookup returns CDR1 SGHTA and CDR2 FQGNSA. The CDR3 spans 15 residues. This CDR3 reads CASSLEGRGTETQYF. CDR3 nucleotides: TGTGCCAGCAGCTTAGAGGGCAGGGGGACAGAGACCCAGTACTTC. Looking up the rest from reference TRBV7-2 and TRBJ2-5 gives the full variable domain: GAGVSQSPSNKVTEKGKDVELRCDPISGHTALYWYRQSLGQGLEFLIYFQGNSAPDKSGLPSDRFSAERTGGSVSTLTIQRTQQEDSAVYLCASSLEGRGTETQYFGPGTRLLVL.